This TCR beta chain was retrieved from a study of OX40 agonist ivuxolimab in advanced cancers. As for the study in general: Prior checkpoint blockade (anti-PD-1, anti-PD-L1 or anti-CTLA-4) was permitted; approximately 40% had it. Of the patients, three showed partial responses, one with hepatocellular carcinoma and two with cutaneous melanoma.

The study's findings and limits: Blood T cells, both CD4+ and CD8+, expanded clonally by week 6 at 0.1 to 3.0 mg/kg. Averaging showed that CD8+ T cells had more expanded clones than CD4+ did.

Sequencing used immunoSEQ multiplex PCR; TCRdb keeps in-frame clones, though not all of them. This repertoire shows some 95,000 clones, roughly nine tenths found once; its top ten account for roughly 0.5%. Germline CDR1 and CDR2: GTSNPN and SVGIG (reference sequence). The CDR3 sequence is 15 residues long. Trimming took 5 bases from V and 2 from J; bases not matched to a gene: 10. Concerning this clone itself: The target antigen is unknown.

This TCR was recovered from an adult with an advanced solid tumor such as melanoma, head and neck, liver or kidney cancer. The V call is TRBV30, the J call TRBJ2-7, with 9 bases aligning to TRBD2. Sequencing used CD4+ or CD8+ T cells sorted from blood, obtained in a trial of the OX40 agonist ivuxolimab. The CDR3 loop reads CAWYRRTSAAYEQYF. The CDR3 DNA sequence: TGTGCCTGGTACAGACGGACTAGCGCAGCCTACGAGCAGTACTTC. Full variable domain (missing parts from reference TRBV30 and TRBJ2-7): SQTIHQWPATLVQPVGSPLSLECTVEGTSNPNLYWYRQAAGRGLQLLFYSVGIGQISSEVPQNLSASRPQDRQFILSSKKLLLSDSGFYLCAWYRRTSAAYEQYFGPGTRLTVT.